What follows are 26 T cell receptor beta chains derived from one specimen sequenced in a study of T cell changes during pregnancy in multiple sclerosis (dated by TCRdb to between 2017 and 2020). The method behind the library was the immunoSEQ multiplex PCR assay. In TCRdb, the immuneACCESS table is reduced to in-frame sequences with V and J assigned. These tables do not hold every clone; where another copy was compared, an unresolved V gene accounts for under half, and the others remain unexplained. The sample yields about 80,000 clones; about 91% were counted once. Approximately 1.4% of the sample comes from the top ten. The sequences come from peripheral blood, collected before pregnancy. All receptors derive from a female donor with multiple sclerosis, enrolled in a pregnancy study.

This rearrangement joins TRBV7-9 to TRBJ1-1; weak D call: TRBD1 (5 bases). V was pared by 5 bases and J by 7 bases, with 20 bases between. The CDR3 contains 15 residues. CDR1 SEHNR and CDR2 FQNEAQ come from the germline V gene (reference sequence). The CDR3 region is CASSQNLGGLGEAFF. The CDR3 DNA reads TGTGCCAGCAGCCAAAACCTGGGGGGGTTGGGTGAAGCTTTCTTT. The complete variable domain, with remaining parts taken from reference TRBV7-9 and TRBJ1-1, reads DTGVSQNPRHKITKRGQNVTFRCDPISEHNRLYWYRQTLGQGPEFLTYFQNEAQLEKSRLLSDRFSAERPKGSFSTLEIQRTEQGDSAMYLCASSQNLGGLGEAFFGQGTRLTVV.

This chain joins TRBV4-1 and TRBJ1-5; D unresolved. Germline CDR1 MGHRA, CDR2 YSYEKL. The CDR3 has 14 residues. V shed 0 bases and J shed 4 bases, with 7 bases lying between them. CDR3 loop: CASSQDLFNQPQHF. In DNA form, the CDR3 reads TGCGCCAGCAGCCAAGATCTGTTTAATCAGCCCCAGCATTTT.

As regards this clone: Its ends do not fully match the called genes, so a read error is possible. The chain couples TRBV19 to TRBJ1-1; 7 bases fit TRBD1. The CDR3 runs 16 residues. Germline CDR1 and CDR2: LNHDA and SQIVND (reference sequence). The CDR3 coding sequence is TGTGCCAGTAGTCCGGGACAGTTCCCCGCGAACGCTGAAGCTTTCTTT. Amino acid sequence: CASSPGQFPANAEAFF.

CDR3 region: CASSYPHLGGNEKLFF. In DNA form, the CDR3 reads TGTGCCAGCAGCTACCCCCACCTAGGAGGGAATGAAAAACTGTTTTTT. The chain carries TRBV7-9 and TRBJ1-4; D is unclear. CDR3 length: 16 amino acids. Germline V gene data show CDR1 as SEHNR and CDR2 as FQNEAQ (reference sequence). Trimming cost V 4 bases and J 5 bases, with 17 bases left between them.

The V call is TRBV2, the J call TRBJ1-4; perhaps TRBD1 as D (6 bases). This CDR3 spans 13 amino acids. The V and J ends lost 8 bases and 7 bases respectively, with 14 bases between them. CDR1 is SNHLY, CDR2 FYNNEI, per germline. The CDR3 here is CASVTGFGEKLFF. The CDR3 bases are TGTGCCAGCGTTACAGGGTTCGGTGAAAAACTGTTTTTT. The full variable domain, its missing parts supplied by reference TRBV2 and TRBJ1-4, is EPEVTQTPSHQVTQMGQEVILRCVPISNHLYFYWYRQILGQKVEFLVSFYNNEISEKSEIFDDQFSVERPDGSNFTLKIRSTKLEDSAMYFCASVTGFGEKLFFGSGTQLSVL.

The chain joins TRBV10-2 to TRBJ2-3, with D perhaps TRBD2 (6 bases). Trimming removed 7 bases at V and 1 base at J, with 12 bases between. Germline V lookup: CDR1 WSHSY, CDR2 SAAADI. The CDR3 has 14 amino acids. This chain's CDR3 is CASKERAGTDTQYF. The CDR3 DNA reads as TGCGCCAGCAAAGAGCGGGCGGGCACAGATACGCAGTATTTT.

The chain links TRBV5-6 to TRBJ1-1; TRBD1 matches at 7 bases. The V and J ends lost 4 bases and 11 bases, in that order; junction bases with no gene match: 11. The CDR3 loop spans 13 amino acids. The germline V gene encodes CDR1 SGHDT and CDR2 YYEEEE. This CDR3 reads CASSPGQKVEAFF. CDR3 nucleotide sequence: TGTGCCAGCAGCCCGGGACAGAAGGTGGAGGCTTTCTTT.

The chain combines TRBV6-5 with TRBJ1-5; D is uncertain. Germline lookup yields CDR1 MNHEY and CDR2 SVGAGI. The CDR3 sequence is 13 residues long. V was clipped by 6 bases and J by 2 bases, with 8 bases between them. The CDR3 bases are TGTGCCAGCAGACCCGGTGGCAATCAGCCCCAGCATTTT. It encodes CASRPGGNQPQHF.

This rearrangement joins TRBV11-2 to TRBJ2-7; D unclear. CDR3 size: 12 residues. Germline CDR1 reads SGHAT; CDR2 reads FQNNGV. V shed 4 bases and J shed 6 bases, with 10 bases lying between them. For the CDR3, the DNA is TGTGCCAGCAGCTCCTACTTCGGCGAGCAGTACTTC. This codes for CASSSYFGEQYF.

The chain carries TRBV28 and TRBJ2-7; D may be TRBD1 (5 bases). CDR1 and CDR2 (germline): MDHEN, SYDVKM. This CDR3 contains 14 residues. V was cut by 8 bases and J by 5 bases, with 19 bases left in between. The CDR3 bases are TGTGCCAGCGGGGCGGCCCCCCCCAAAGACGAGCAGTACTTC. Translating gives CASGAAPPKDEQYF. The complete variable domain, with remaining parts taken from reference TRBV28 and TRBJ2-7, reads DVKVTQSSRYLVKRTGEKVFLECVQDMDHENMFWYRQDPGLGLRLIYFSYDVKMKEKGDIPEGYSVSREKKERFSLILESASTNQTSMYLCASGAAPPKDEQYFGPGTRLTVT.

The V and J genes are TRBV5-5 and TRBJ1-1; D gene unclear. This CDR3 has 14 residues. Trimming left V 2 bases short and J 0 bases short, with 8 bases between. CDR1 and CDR2 from the germline V gene are SGHKS and YYEKEE (reference sequence). The CDR3 sequence: CASSFMQVNTEAFF. CDR3 in DNA: TGTGCCAGCAGCTTCATGCAGGTGAACACTGAAGCTTTCTTT.

This chain uses TRBV9 with TRBJ1-2, with a tentative D call TRBD1 (6 bases). The germline CDR1 and CDR2 sequences are SGDLS and YYNGEE. V lost 3 bases and J 4 bases, leaving 19 bases between the germline ends. The CDR3 is 16 amino acids. The CDR3 reads CASSAWGMDSSYGYTF. The CDR3 nucleotides read TGTGCCAGCAGCGCCTGGGGGATGGACAGCTCCTATGGCTACACCTTC.

The genes are TRBV5-6 and TRBJ2-1, with 8 bases that match TRBD2. V trimming: 1 base; J trimming: 10 bases; junction bases outside the gene matches: 4. Germline values: CDR1 SGHDT, CDR2 YYEEEE. This CDR3 is 13 amino acids long. CDR3 loop: CASSLRAGGEQFF. CDR3 sequence (DNA): TGTGCCAGCAGCTTGAGGGCGGGGGGCGAGCAGTTCTTC.

V gene TRBV18 combines with J gene TRBJ2-7, with 8 bases aligning to TRBD1. The CDR3 consists of 14 residues. CDR1 and CDR2 (germline): KGHSH, LQKENI. V dropped 4 bases and J dropped 3; count of bases not matched to a gene: 5. Here the CDR3 reads CASSLGQGGYEQYF. As DNA, the CDR3 is TGTGCCAGCTCACTCGGACAGGGAGGCTACGAGCAGTACTTC.

This chain joins TRBV27 and TRBJ1-6; 10 bases are a match to TRBD1. With V trimmed by 5 bases and J by 7 bases, 5 bases remained unmatched. The CDR3 consists of 15 residues. The germline V gene has CDR1 MNHEY and CDR2 SMNVEV (reference sequence). The CDR3 reads CASSIPGQGNSPLHF. The CDR3 DNA reads as TGTGCCAGCAGTATCCCGGGACAGGGGAATTCACCCCTCCACTTT.

The chain couples TRBV2 to TRBJ1-1; no clear D. Looked up from germline, CDR1 is SNHLY and CDR2 is FYNNEI. Deletions cut 5 bases from V and 1 base from J, with 5 bases between. CDR3 length equals 12 residues. CDR3 region: CASSRSNTEAFF. The CDR3 DNA reads as TGTGCCAGCAGTCGGTCGAACACTGAAGCTTTCTTT.

The gene calls are TRBV5-4 and TRBJ1-6, with 9 bases aligning to TRBD1. The CDR3 runs to 15 residues. V lost 5 bases and J lost 8; bases outside the gene matches: 8. Germline values: CDR1 SGHNT, CDR2 YYREEE (reference sequence). The CDR3 is CASRGGQGQDSPLHF. The CDR3 DNA follows: TGTGCCAGCAGAGGGGGACAGGGTCAGGATTCACCCCTCCACTTT.

This chain connects TRBV9 to TRBJ1-3; D gene ambiguous. V shed 3 bases and J shed 4 bases, with 11 bases lying between them. The CDR3 covers 14 residues. Germline CDR1 reads SGDLS; CDR2 reads YYNGEE. CDR3 protein: CASSEGGWGNTIYF. The CDR3 region has the DNA TGTGCCAGCAGCGAGGGAGGGTGGGGAAACACCATATATTTT.

The chain links TRBV10-2 to TRBJ2-5, with D maybe TRBD2 (6 bases). V lost 3 bases, J lost 5 bases, and 19 bases lay in between. The CDR3 totals 16 residues. Germline V gene sequence: CDR1 WSHSY, CDR2 SAAADI. This CDR3 reads CASSDIQTSRAETQYF. The CDR3 DNA reads TGCGCCAGCAGTGATATTCAGACTAGTCGTGCGGAGACCCAGTACTTC.

The gene calls are TRBV6-6 and TRBJ1-3; 7 bases line up with TRBD1. CDR1 and CDR2 (germline): MNHNY, SVGAGI (reference sequence). The CDR3 sequence is 14 residues long. V trimming: 6 bases; J trimming: 0 bases; junction bases outside the gene matches: 2. This CDR3 is CASRRDSSGNTIYF. The CDR3, as DNA: TGTGCCAGCAGACGGGACAGCTCTGGAAACACCATATATTTT.

CDR3 protein: CASTVALGAFF. The CDR3 DNA reads as TGTGCCAGCACCGTGGCGCTCGGGGCTTTCTTT. The V gene is TRBV2, the J gene TRBJ1-1; D is uncertain. Between the trimmed V and J ends, which lost 7 bases and 11 bases, there was a span of 14 bases. The germline gives CDR1 SNHLY, CDR2 FYNNEI. This CDR3 region has 11 residues.

This chain uses TRBV7-2 with TRBJ2-7; no clear D. The CDR3 is made up of 17 amino acids. V was cut by 5 bases and J by 4 bases, with 24 bases left in between. Germline V lookup: CDR1 SGHTA, CDR2 FQGNSA. The CDR3 reads CASSPNPLPSRAYEQYF. CDR3 coding DNA: TGTGCCAGCAGCCCCAACCCCCTCCCCTCTAGAGCATACGAGCAGTACTTC.

This clone was counted once. This chain connects TRBV19 to TRBJ1-2; D gene unclear. CDR3 length: 16 residues. The germline gives CDR1 LNHDA, CDR2 SQIVND (reference sequence). V was clipped by 2 bases and J by 7 bases, with 20 bases between them. In DNA form, the CDR3 reads TGTGCCAGTAGTATAAAATCGGGGAGTGGGAGTGGTGGCTACACCTTC. Residues: CASSIKSGSGSGGYTF.

The chain is built from TRBV7-9 and TRBJ1-2; the D gene is possibly TRBD1 (6 bases). V was shortened by 5 bases and J by 2 bases, with 18 bases between the two germline ends. Per germline, CDR1 SEHNR and CDR2 FQNEAQ (reference sequence). The CDR3 is 16 residues long. The CDR3 DNA reads TGTGCCAGCAGCCCAAGGACAGTAAGCATAAACTATGGCTACACCTTC. Translated: CASSPRTVSINYGYTF. The full variable domain, in which reference TRBV7-9 and TRBJ1-2 provide the parts outside the CDR3, is DTGVSQNPRHKITKRGQNVTFRCDPISEHNRLYWYRQTLGQGPEFLTYFQNEAQLEKSRLLSDRFSAERPKGSFSTLEIQRTEQGDSAMYLCASSPRTVSINYGYTFGSGTRLTVV.

This clone occurred once. This chain uses TRBV18 with TRBJ1-5, with 10 nucleotides matching TRBD1. The CDR3 consists of 17 residues. Germline CDR1 and CDR2: KGHSH and LQKENI. Germline trimming cut 1 base from V and 6 bases from J; bases unmatched to any gene: 9. The CDR3 loop reads CASSPRKMGDRGQPQHF. In DNA form, the CDR3 reads TGTGCCAGCTCACCACGGAAGATGGGGGACAGGGGTCAGCCCCAGCATTTT.

The rearrangement uses TRBV27 and TRBJ1-1; D may be TRBD1 (5 bases). The CDR3 has 14 amino acids. Looked up from germline, CDR1 is MNHEY and CDR2 is SMNVEV (reference sequence). V dropped 3 bases and J dropped 1 base, with 9 bases sitting between them. The CDR3 sequence is CASSFGGWNTEAFF. CDR3 sequence (DNA): TGTGCCAGCAGTTTTGGGGGGTGGAACACTGAAGCTTTCTTT.